A selection of T cell receptor beta chains follows, all from one sample in a study of T cell responses to AZD1222 COVID-19 vaccine. TCRdb's copy holds only in-frame clones and misses some; the assay was immunoSEQ multiplex PCR. This sample has 110,000 to 150,000 clones; roughly nine tenths occur once, and the top ten carry 1.6%. Material: peripheral blood, obtained on day 0 of AZD1222 vaccination. The receptors originated from an adult in good health. Both conserved end residues are part of each CDR3. Fields, in order: D gene, clone size, J gene, V gene, CDR3 protein, CDR3 DNA. A D gene is named only where the DNA matches it firmly. Part of the rows lack a size; the others show once, few, many or a class for expanded clones.

>.|.|TRBJ2-3|TRBV25-1
CASSSGTRSTDTQYF
TGTGCCAGCAGTTCAGGGACAAGAAGCACAGATACGCAGTATTTT
>.|.|TRBJ1-1|TRBV7-2
CASSFDTANTEAFF
TGTGCCAGCAGCTTTGACACGGCGAACACTGAAGCTTTCTTT
>.|.|TRBJ2-7|TRBV4-1
CASSQVGDSSYEQYF
TGCGCCAGCAGCCAAGTAGGAGACAGCTCCTACGAGCAGTACTTC
>.|.|TRBJ1-5|TRBV4-2
CASSQAAGVSNQPQHF
TGTGCCAGCAGCCAAGCTGCAGGGGTGAGCAATCAGCCCCAGCATTTT
>TRBD2|.|TRBJ2-1|TRBV5-1
CASSLRLAGGEQFF
TGCGCCAGCAGCTTGCGGCTAGCGGGGGGCGAGCAGTTCTTC
>TRBD1|.|TRBJ1-6|TRBV5-1
CASSKAGQPNSPLHF
TGCGCCAGCAGCAAAGCGGGACAGCCTAATTCACCCCTCCACTTT
>.|.|TRBJ1-6|TRBV6-5
CASWGASAGNSPLHF
TGTGCCAGCTGGGGCGCCTCCGCGGGCAATTCACCCCTCCACTTT
>TRBD2|.|TRBJ2-1|TRBV7-8
CASSEKDWTRSFF
TGTGCCAGCAGCGAGAAAGATTGGACTAGGTCTTTCTTC
>.|.|TRBJ1-2|TRBV7-8
CASSDRDGNYGYTF
TGTGCCAGCAGCGACCGGGACGGTAACTATGGCTACACCTTC
>.|once|TRBJ2-7|TRBV25-1
CASSAGVGEQYF
TGTGCCAGCAGTGCGGGAGTAGGCGAGCAGTACTTC
>TRBD1|.|TRBJ1-5|TRBV28
CASRSTRQGKSNQPQHF
TGTGCCAGCAGATCCACAAGACAGGGTAAAAGCAATCAGCCCCAGCATTTT
>TRBD2|.|TRBJ2-1|TRBV5-8
CASSLGLAAYNEQFF
TGTGCCAGCAGCTTAGGACTAGCGGCCTACAATGAGCAGTTCTTC
>.|.|TRBJ2-6|TRBV12-3/TRBV12-4
CASSPARANVLTF
TGTGCCAGCAGTCCCGCGCGGGCCAACGTCCTGACTTTC
>.|.|TRBJ1-1|TRBV5-6
CASSPYSYLNTEAFF
TGTGCCAGCAGCCCTTACAGTTATTTGAACACTGAAGCTTTCTTT
>.|.|TRBJ1-1|TRBV28
CASSLGGLKAFF
TGTGCCAGCAGCCTCGGGGGTTTAAAAGCTTTCTTT
>TRBD1|once|TRBJ1-2|TRBV7-9
CASSFRRGPMGYTF
TGTGCCAGCAGCTTTAGAAGGGGGCCCATGGGCTACACCTTC
>.|.|TRBJ2-2|TRBV27
CASSYGGNTGELFF
TGTGCCAGCAGTTATGGGGGAAACACCGGGGAGCTGTTTTTT
>.|.|TRBJ1-2|TRBV2
CASGNYGYTF
TGTGCCAGCGGGAACTATGGCTACACCTTC
>.|.|TRBJ2-7|TRBV12-3/TRBV12-4
CASSFQGWAEQYF
TGTGCCAGCAGTTTCCAGGGTTGGGCCGAGCAGTACTTC
>TRBD1|.|TRBJ2-1|TRBV29-1
CSVVGTGSYNEQFF
TGCAGCGTTGTGGGGACAGGATCCTACAATGAGCAGTTCTTC
>TRBD1|once|TRBJ1-6|TRBV7-8
CASSSRDRGRSPLHF
TGTGCCAGCAGCTCCCGGGACAGGGGGCGGTCACCCCTCCACTTT
>.|.|TRBJ1-1|TRBV29-1
CSVDPGMGTEAFF
TGCAGCGTTGACCCAGGGATGGGGACTGAAGCTTTCTTT
>TRBD2|.|TRBJ2-7|TRBV18
CASSPSSGGHSSYEQYF
TGTGCCAGCTCACCGTCCAGCGGGGGCCACAGCTCCTACGAGCAGTACTTC
>TRBD2|.|TRBJ2-7|TRBV10-3
CAISGWTSSSYEQYF
TGTGCCATCAGTGGCTGGACTAGCAGCTCCTACGAGCAGTACTTC
>.|.|TRBJ1-6|TRBV6-5
CASSYNTGLSPLHF
TGTGCCAGCAGTTATAACACAGGGCTTTCACCCCTCCACTTT
>.|.|TRBJ1-2|TRBV20-1
CSAERGYGYTF
TGCAGTGCTGAGAGGGGTTATGGCTACACCTTC
>.|.|TRBJ2-7|TRBV2
CASSEVGSSYEQYF
TGTGCCAGCAGTGAGGTGGGGAGCTCCTACGAGCAGTACTTC
>TRBD2|.|TRBJ2-3|TRBV5-1
CASSARTSDSTDTQYF
TGCGCCAGCAGCGCAAGGACTAGCGATAGCACAGATACGCAGTATTTT
>.|.|TRBJ1-5|TRBV5-8
CASSLGFYSNQPQHF
TGTGCCAGCAGCTTGGGGTTTTATAGCAATCAGCCCCAGCATTTT
>.|.|TRBJ2-5|TRBV7-8
CASSLRLHQETQYF
TGTGCCAGCAGCTTAAGACTACATCAAGAGACCCAGTACTTC
>.|.|TRBJ1-4|TRBV7-3
CASSLGGSDEKLFF
TGTGCCAGCAGCTTGGGAGGGTCAGATGAAAAACTGTTTTTT
>.|.|TRBJ1-2|TRBV28
CAVQRTYGYTF
TGTGCCGTCCAGAGAACGTATGGCTACACCTTC
>TRBD1|.|TRBJ1-2|TRBV4-1
CASSPGGVHGQGANYGYTF
TGCGCCAGCAGCCCAGGAGGGGTCCATGGACAGGGAGCTAACTATGGCTACACCTTC
>TRBD1|once|TRBJ2-7|TRBV19
CASSIPGTGAYEQYF
TGTGCCAGTAGTATACCCGGGACAGGGGCCTACGAGCAGTACTTC
>.|.|TRBJ1-5|TRBV28
CASHKGWRPQHF
TGTGCCAGCCACAAAGGGTGGAGGCCCCAGCATTTT
>.|.|TRBJ1-1|TRBV4-1
CASSRPGSGAFF
TGCGCCAGCAGCCGCCCTGGAAGTGGGGCTTTCTTT
>TRBD1|.|TRBJ1-2|TRBV14
CASSQDGTGGYGYTF
TGTGCCAGCAGCCAAGACGGGACAGGGGGCTATGGCTACACCTTC
>.|once|TRBJ1-1|TRBV5-3
CAGPDRPTRGAFF
TGTGCCGGACCGGACCGACCTACCCGAGGAGCTTTCTTT